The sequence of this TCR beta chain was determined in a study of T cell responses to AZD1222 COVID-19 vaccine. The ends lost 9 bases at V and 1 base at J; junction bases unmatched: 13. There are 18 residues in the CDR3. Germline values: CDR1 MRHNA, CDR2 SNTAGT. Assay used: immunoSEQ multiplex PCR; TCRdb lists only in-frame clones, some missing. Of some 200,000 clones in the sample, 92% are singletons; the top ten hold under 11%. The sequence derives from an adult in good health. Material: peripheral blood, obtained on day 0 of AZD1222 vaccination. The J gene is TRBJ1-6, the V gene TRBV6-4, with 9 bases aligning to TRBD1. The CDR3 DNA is TGTGCCAGGGGCCCCCTTGGGGGACAGGGTTCCTATAATTCACCCCTCCACTTT. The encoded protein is CARGPLGGQGSYNSPLHF.